The present TCR beta chain was sequenced within a study of beta chain features in type 1 diabetes. The study, taken as a whole, reports: There was a moderate but significant shortening of TCRB CDR3s in all four CD4+ subsets of Type 1 diabetes patients.

Germline values: CDR1 SGHRS, CDR2 YFSETQ. The V end was cut by 0 bases, the J end by 0 bases, with 11 bases between. This CDR3 has 16 amino acids. In its sample, this clone was seen a few times. What it binds is not known. The investigators reverse transcribed all of the isolated RNA, so they sequenced expressed TCRB transcripts. Clones were sequenced by immunoSEQ multiplex PCR, and TCRdb holds only the in-frame ones, with some missing. Of nearly 350,000 clones in the sample, about a tenth were seen once. This chain connects TRBV5-1 to TRBJ2-3; D is unclear. This TCR was sampled from a man aged 25-45 years with type 1 diabetes. The sequencing input was central memory CD4+ T cells from blood. This CDR3 is CASSLAAASSTDTQYF. The CDR3 DNA reads as TGCGCCAGCAGCTTGGCGGCGGCGAGCAGCACAGATACGCAGTATTTT.